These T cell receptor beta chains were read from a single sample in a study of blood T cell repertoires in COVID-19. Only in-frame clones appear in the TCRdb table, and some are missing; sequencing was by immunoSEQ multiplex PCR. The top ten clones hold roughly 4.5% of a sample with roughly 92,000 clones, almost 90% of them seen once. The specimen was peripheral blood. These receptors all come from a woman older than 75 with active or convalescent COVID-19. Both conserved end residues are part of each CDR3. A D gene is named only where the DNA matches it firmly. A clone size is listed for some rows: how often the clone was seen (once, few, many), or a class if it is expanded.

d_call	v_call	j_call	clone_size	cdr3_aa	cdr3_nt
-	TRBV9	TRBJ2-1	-	CASSGGDYNEQFF	TGTGCCAGCAGCGGCGGGGACTACAATGAGCAGTTCTTC
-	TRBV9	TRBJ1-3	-	CASSTTGMETGNTIYF	TGTGCCAGCAGCACAACAGGGATGGAAACCGGAAACACCATATATTTT
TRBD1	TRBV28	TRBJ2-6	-	CASSPLKLTGDFSGANVLTF	TGTGCCAGCAGTCCTTTGAAGTTGACAGGGGACTTTTCTGGGGCCAACGTCCTGACTTTC
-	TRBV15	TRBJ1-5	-	CATSRGLQGQPQHF	TGTGCCACCAGCAGAGGGTTACAGGGACAGCCCCAGCATTTT
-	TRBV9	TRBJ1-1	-	CASSVVGGEAFF	TGTGCCAGCAGCGTAGTCGGGGGTGAAGCTTTCTTT
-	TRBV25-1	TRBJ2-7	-	CASSESKGVKYEQYF	TGTGCCAGCAGTGAATCTAAGGGGGTAAAATACGAGCAGTACTTC
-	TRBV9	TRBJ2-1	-	CASSSGTFNEQFF	TGTGCCAGCAGCTCCGGGACTTTCAATGAGCAGTTCTTC
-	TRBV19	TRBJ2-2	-	CASSSQGTTFSANTGELFF	TGTGCCAGTAGTTCTCAGGGGACCACCTTTTCCGCGAACACCGGGGAGCTGTTTTTT
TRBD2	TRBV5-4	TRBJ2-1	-	CASSLGTSEYNEQFF	TGTGCCAGCAGCTTGGGGACTAGCGAATACAATGAGCAGTTCTTC
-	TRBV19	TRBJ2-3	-	CASSRQGTDTQYF	TGTGCCAGTAGTAGACAGGGCACAGATACGCAGTATTTT
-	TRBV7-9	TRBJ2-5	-	CASSFSGETQYF	TGTGCCAGCAGCTTTAGTGGAGAGACCCAGTACTTC
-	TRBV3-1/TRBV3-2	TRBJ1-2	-	CASSQREARYTF	TGTGCCAGCAGCCAACGAGAGGCTCGCTACACCTTC
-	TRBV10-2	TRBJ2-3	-	CASLPSASDTQYF	TGCGCCAGCCTACCTAGCGCTTCAGATACGCAGTATTTT
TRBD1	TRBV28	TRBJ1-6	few	CASRTGQTPLHF	TGTGCCAGCAGAACGGGACAGACACCCCTCCACTTT
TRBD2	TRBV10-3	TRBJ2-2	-	CAISAVAGDTGELFF	TGTGCCATCAGTGCGGTAGCGGGAGACACCGGGGAGCTGTTTTTT
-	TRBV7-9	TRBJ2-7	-	CASTSTGLAVSYEQYF	TGTGCCAGCACCTCAACAGGGCTAGCGGTATCCTACGAGCAGTACTTC
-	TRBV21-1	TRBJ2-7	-	CAIKGQGAGEQYF	TGTGCCATCAAGGGACAGGGGGCGGGAGAGCAGTACTTC
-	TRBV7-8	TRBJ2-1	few	CASSPVAAYNEQFF	TGTGCCAGCAGCCCTGTAGCGGCCTACAATGAGCAGTTCTTC
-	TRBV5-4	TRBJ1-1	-	CASSRTGNTEAFF	TGTGCCAGCAGTCGCACGGGGAACACTGAAGCTTTCTTT
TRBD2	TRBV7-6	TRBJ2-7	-	CASSLVTSGRSGQYF	TGTGCCAGCAGCTTAGTGACTAGCGGGAGATCTGGGCAGTACTTC
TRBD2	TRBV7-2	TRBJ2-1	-	CASSAPRTSGSSYNEQFF	TGTGCCAGCAGCGCCCCAAGGACTAGCGGGAGCAGCTACAATGAGCAGTTCTTC
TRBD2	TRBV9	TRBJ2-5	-	CASSGGVTSGSTQYF	TGTGCCAGCAGCGGGGGGGTGACTAGCGGGAGTACCCAGTACTTC
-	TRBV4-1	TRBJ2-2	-	CASSHGIRDTGELFF	TGCGCCAGCAGCCACGGAATCCGGGACACCGGGGAGCTGTTTTTT
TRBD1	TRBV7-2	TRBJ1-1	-	CASSLRPGQGGVNTEAFF	TGTGCCAGCAGCTTAAGGCCGGGACAGGGGGGAGTGAACACTGAAGCTTTCTTT
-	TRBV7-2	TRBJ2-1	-	CASSPHRDLGQFF	TGTGCCAGCAGCCCTCACCGGGATCTAGGGCAGTTCTTC
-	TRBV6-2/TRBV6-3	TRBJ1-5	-	CASSRIRRGESNQPQHF	TGTGCCAGCAGCCGGATCCGGCGGGGGGAAAGCAATCAGCCCCAGCATTTT
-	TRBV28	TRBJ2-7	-	CASSPIPSLSEQYF	TGTGCCAGCAGTCCGATTCCGAGTTTATCCGAGCAGTACTTC
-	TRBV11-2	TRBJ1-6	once	CASSSAGVVSPLHF	TGTGCCAGCAGCTCCGCAGGGGTAGTTTCACCCCTCCACTTT
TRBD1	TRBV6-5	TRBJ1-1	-	CASIYEGQGNTEAFF	TGTGCCAGCATTTACGAGGGACAGGGTAATACAGAAGCTTTCTTT
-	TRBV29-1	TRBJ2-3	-	CSVEGGAGVRDTQYF	TGCAGCGTTGAAGGGGGGGCGGGAGTGAGAGATACGCAGTATTTT
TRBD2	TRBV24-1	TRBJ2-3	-	CATSDPTSGSTDTQYF	TGTGCCACCAGTGATCCGACTAGCGGGAGCACAGATACGCAGTATTTT
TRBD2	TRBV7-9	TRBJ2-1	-	CASSQSGTSYNEQFF	TGTGCCAGCAGTCAGAGCGGGACCTCCTACAATGAGCAGTTCTTC
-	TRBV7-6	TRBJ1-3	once	CASSPDGHPLGNTIYF	TGTGCCAGCAGCCCGGATGGACATCCTCTCGGAAACACCATATATTTT